The 7 T cell receptor beta chains below all came from one sample that was sequenced in a study of blood T cell repertoires in COVID-19. Assay used: immunoSEQ multiplex PCR; TCRdb lists only in-frame clones, some missing. The sample yields fewer than 300,000 clones, around 90% seen once. The sequenced material came from peripheral blood. The receptor source for this set is a person under 35 with COVID-19, enrolled during active disease.

J is TRBJ1-2 and V is TRBV27, with a weak D call TRBD1 (6 bases). V dropped 8 bases and J dropped 2 bases, with 12 bases sitting between them. Germline values: CDR1 MNHEY, CDR2 SMNVEV (reference sequence). This CDR3 has 13 amino acids. This chain's CDR3 is CASGGRPNYGYTF. In DNA, the CDR3 is TGTGCCAGCGGGGGCAGGCCGAACTATGGCTACACCTTC.

CDR3: CASSLRTGGRETQYF. DNA for the CDR3: TGTGCCAGCAGTCTCCGGACAGGGGGCAGAGAGACCCAGTACTTC. The V call is TRBV25-1, the J call TRBJ2-5, with 11 bases aligning to TRBD1. J was trimmed by 4 bases and V by 5 bases; bases with no gene match: 6. The V gene's germline CDR1 is MGHDK and CDR2 SYGVNS. CDR3 length: 15 residues. The full variable domain, its missing parts supplied by reference TRBV25-1 and TRBJ2-5, is EADIYQTPRYLVIGTGKKITLECSQTMGHDKMYWYQQDPGMELHLIHYSYGVNSTEKGDLSSESTVSRIRTEHFPLTLESARPSHTSQYLCASSLRTGGRETQYFGPGTRLLVL.

This clone was seen only a few times. The chain employs TRBV18 and TRBJ2-7; TRBD1 matches at 10 bases. Germline V lookup: CDR1 KGHSH, CDR2 LQKENI. J lost 2 bases, V lost 5 bases, and 9 bases had no gene match. The length of the CDR3 is 16 residues. The CDR3 DNA sequence: TGTGCCAGCTCATCACAGCCCGGGACAGGGGCCTACGAGCAGTACTTC. It is translated as CASSSQPGTGAYEQYF. Using reference TRBV18 and TRBJ2-7 for the parts outside the CDR3, the full variable domain is NAGVMQNPRHLVRRRGQEARLRCSPMKGHSHVYWYRQLPEEGLKFMVYLQKENIIDESGMPKERFSAEFPKEGPSILRIQQVVRGDSAAYFCASSSQPGTGAYEQYFGPGTRLTVT.

The V gene is TRBV14, the J gene TRBJ2-1; 8 nucleotides line up with TRBD2. The CDR3 is 16 amino acids. Germline CDR1 reads SGHDN; CDR2 reads FVKESK. The junction had 5 bases not matched to a gene; V was cut back by 4 bases and J by 0 bases. For the CDR3, the DNA is TGTGCCAGCAGCCTAATAGCGGGGAGCTCCTACAATGAGCAGTTCTTC. It is translated as CASSLIAGSSYNEQFF.

This CDR3 is CASSGGLARTDTQYF. CDR3 DNA sequence: TGTGCCAGCAGCGGCGGACTAGCGCGCACAGATACGCAGTATTTT. The chain joins TRBV9 to TRBJ2-3, with TRBD2 matching 9 bases. The J segment lost 1 base and the V segment lost 3 bases, leaving 3 bases of the junction unmatched. The length of the CDR3 is 15 residues. Per germline, CDR1 SGDLS and CDR2 YYNGEE.

The J gene is TRBJ1-2, the V gene TRBV29-1, with 9 bases aligning to TRBD1. The germline V gene encodes CDR1 SQVTM and CDR2 ANQGSEA. The CDR3 is made up of 13 amino acids. After removal of 3 bases from V and 7 bases from J, the junction contained 6 bases not matched to a gene. Here the CDR3 reads CSVDLGQGFGYTF. As DNA, the CDR3 is TGCAGCGTTGACCTTGGACAGGGGTTTGGCTACACCTTC.

V gene TRBV2 combines with J gene TRBJ2-2; possibly TRBD1 for D (5 bases). Germline V gene sequence: CDR1 SNHLY, CDR2 FYNNEI. V lost 2 bases, J lost 2 bases, and 9 bases lay in between. This CDR3 spans 15 amino acids. Written as DNA, the CDR3 is TGTGCCAGCAGTGAATATAGGGGCAACACCGGGGAGCTGTTTTTT. It codes for CASSEYRGNTGELFF.